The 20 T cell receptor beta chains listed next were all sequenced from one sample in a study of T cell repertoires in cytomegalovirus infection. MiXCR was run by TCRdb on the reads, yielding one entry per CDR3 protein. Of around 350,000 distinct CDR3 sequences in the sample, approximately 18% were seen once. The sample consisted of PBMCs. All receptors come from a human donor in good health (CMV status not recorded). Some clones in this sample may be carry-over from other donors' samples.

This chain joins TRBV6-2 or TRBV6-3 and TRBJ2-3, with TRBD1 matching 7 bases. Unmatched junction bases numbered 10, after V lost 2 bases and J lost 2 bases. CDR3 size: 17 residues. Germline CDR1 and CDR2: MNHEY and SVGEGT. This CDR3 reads CASSYRGRGSTTDTQYF. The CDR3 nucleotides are TGTGCCAGCAGTTACAGGGGGCGCGGCTCTACCACAGATACGCAGTATTTT.

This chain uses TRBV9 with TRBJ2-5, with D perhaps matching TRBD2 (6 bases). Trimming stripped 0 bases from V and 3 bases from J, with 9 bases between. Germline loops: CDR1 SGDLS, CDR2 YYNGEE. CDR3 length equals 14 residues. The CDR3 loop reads CASSVERGKETQYF. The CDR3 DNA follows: TGTGCCAGCAGCGTAGAACGGGGGAAAGAGACCCAGTACTTC.

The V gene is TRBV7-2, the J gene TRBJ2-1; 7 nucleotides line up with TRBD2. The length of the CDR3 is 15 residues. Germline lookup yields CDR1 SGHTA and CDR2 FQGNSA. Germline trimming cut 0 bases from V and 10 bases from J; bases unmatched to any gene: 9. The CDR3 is CASSLAWEGHREQFF. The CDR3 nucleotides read TGTGCCAGCAGCTTAGCCTGGGAGGGCCATCGAGAGCAGTTCTTC.

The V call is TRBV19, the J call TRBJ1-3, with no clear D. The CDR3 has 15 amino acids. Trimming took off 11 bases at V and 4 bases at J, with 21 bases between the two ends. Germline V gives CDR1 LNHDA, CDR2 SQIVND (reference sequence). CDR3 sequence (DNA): TGTGCCGCGTTCAGTCGACGGGGAAGAGGAAACACCATATATTTT. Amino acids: CAAFSRRGRGNTIYF.

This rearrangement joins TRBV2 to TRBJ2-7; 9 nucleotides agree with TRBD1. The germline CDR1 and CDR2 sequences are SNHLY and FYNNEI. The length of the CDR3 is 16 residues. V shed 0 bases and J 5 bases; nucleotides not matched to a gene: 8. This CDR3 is CASSEAGGTGPDEQYF. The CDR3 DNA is TGTGCCAGCAGTGAAGCAGGCGGGACAGGGCCCGACGAGCAGTACTTC. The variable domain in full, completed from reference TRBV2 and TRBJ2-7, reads EPEVTQTPSHQVTQMGQEVILRCVPISNHLYFYWYRQILGQKVEFLVSFYNNEISEKSEIFDDQFSVERPDGSNFTLKIRSTKLEDSAMYFCASSEAGGTGPDEQYFGPGTRLTVT.

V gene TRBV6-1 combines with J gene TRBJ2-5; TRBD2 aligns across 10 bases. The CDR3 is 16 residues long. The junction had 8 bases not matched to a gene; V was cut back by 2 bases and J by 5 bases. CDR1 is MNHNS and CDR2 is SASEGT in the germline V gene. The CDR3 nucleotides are TGTGCCAGCAGTGAACGGGCTAGCGGGGGCGCGGAGACCCAGTACTTC. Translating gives CASSERASGGAETQYF.

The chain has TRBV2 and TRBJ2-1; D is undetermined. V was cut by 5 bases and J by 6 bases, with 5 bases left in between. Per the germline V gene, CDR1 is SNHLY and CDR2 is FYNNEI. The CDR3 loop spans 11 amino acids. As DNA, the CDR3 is TGTGCCAGCAGTACTCTCAATGAGCAGTTCTTC. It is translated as CASSTLNEQFF.

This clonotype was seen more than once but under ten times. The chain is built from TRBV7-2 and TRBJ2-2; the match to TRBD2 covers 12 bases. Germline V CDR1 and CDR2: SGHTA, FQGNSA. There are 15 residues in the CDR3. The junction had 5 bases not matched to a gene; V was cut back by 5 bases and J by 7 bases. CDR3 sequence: CASSRTSGDGGELFF. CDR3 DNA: TGTGCCAGCAGCAGGACTAGCGGGGATGGCGGGGAGCTGTTTTTT.

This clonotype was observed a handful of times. CDR3 coding DNA: TGTGCCAGCAGCTTAACCCAAAGTGTCACTGAAGCTTTCTTT. This sequence encodes CASSLTQSVTEAFF. The rearrangement links TRBV7-9 to TRBJ1-1, with unresolved D. The CDR3 is 14 amino acids. Trimming removed 2 bases from V and 4 bases from J, with 11 bases in between. Per germline, CDR1 SEHNR and CDR2 FQNEAQ (reference sequence). Supplemented by reference TRBV7-9 and TRBJ1-1, the full variable domain reads DTGVSQNPRHKITKRGQNVTFRCDPISEHNRLYWYRQTLGQGPEFLTYFQNEAQLEKSRLLSDRFSAERPKGSFSTLEIQRTEQGDSAMYLCASSLTQSVTEAFFGQGTRLTVV.

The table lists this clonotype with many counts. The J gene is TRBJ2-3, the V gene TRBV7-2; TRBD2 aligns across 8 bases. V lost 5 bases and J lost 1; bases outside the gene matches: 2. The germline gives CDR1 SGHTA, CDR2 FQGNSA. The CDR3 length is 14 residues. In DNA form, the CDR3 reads TGTGCCAGCAGCCGTAGCGGGGGCACAGATACGCAGTATTTT. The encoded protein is CASSRSGGTDTQYF. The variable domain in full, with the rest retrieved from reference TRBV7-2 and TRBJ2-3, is GAGVSQSPSNKVTEKGKDVELRCDPISGHTALYWYRQSLGQGLEFLIYFQGNSAPDKSGLPSDRFSAERTGGSVSTLTIQRTQQEDSAVYLCASSRSGGTDTQYFGPGTRLTVL.

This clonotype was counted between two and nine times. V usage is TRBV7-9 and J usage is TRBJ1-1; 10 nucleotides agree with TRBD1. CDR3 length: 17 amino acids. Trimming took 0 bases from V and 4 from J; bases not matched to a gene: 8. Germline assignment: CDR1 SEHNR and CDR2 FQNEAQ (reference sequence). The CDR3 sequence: CASSLAGTGDGGTEAFF. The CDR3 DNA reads TGTGCCAGCAGCTTAGCTGGGACAGGGGATGGGGGCACTGAAGCTTTCTTT. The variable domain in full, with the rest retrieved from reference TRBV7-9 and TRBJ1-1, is DTGVSQNPRHKITKRGQNVTFRCDPISEHNRLYWYRQTLGQGPEFLTYFQNEAQLEKSRLLSDRFSAERPKGSFSTLEIQRTEQGDSAMYLCASSLAGTGDGGTEAFFGQGTRLTVV.

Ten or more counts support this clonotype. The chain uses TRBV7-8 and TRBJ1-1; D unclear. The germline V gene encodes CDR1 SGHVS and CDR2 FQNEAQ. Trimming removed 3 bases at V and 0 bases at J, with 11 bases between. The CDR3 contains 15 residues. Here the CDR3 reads CASSFRRIMNTEAFF. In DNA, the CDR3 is TGTGCCAGCAGCTTTCGACGGATTATGAACACTGAAGCTTTCTTT.

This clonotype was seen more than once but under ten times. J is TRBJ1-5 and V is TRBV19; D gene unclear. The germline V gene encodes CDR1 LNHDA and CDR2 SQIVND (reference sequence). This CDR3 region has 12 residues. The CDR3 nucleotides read TGTGGCCCCGTTGGGAGCAATCAGCCCCAGCATTTT. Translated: CGPVGSNQPQHF.

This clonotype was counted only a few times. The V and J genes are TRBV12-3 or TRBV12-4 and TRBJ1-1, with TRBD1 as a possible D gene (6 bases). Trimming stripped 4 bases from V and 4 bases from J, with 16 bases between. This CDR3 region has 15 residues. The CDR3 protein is CASSYAGQRATEAFF. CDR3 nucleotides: TGTGCCAGCAGTTACGCGGGACAAAGGGCCACTGAAGCTTTCTTT.

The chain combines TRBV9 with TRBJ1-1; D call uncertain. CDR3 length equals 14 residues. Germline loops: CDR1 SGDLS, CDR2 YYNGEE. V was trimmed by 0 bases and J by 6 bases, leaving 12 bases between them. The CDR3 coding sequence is TGTGCCAGCAGCGTAGGTAGGGTTTCTCCTGAAGCTTTCTTT. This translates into CASSVGRVSPEAFF.

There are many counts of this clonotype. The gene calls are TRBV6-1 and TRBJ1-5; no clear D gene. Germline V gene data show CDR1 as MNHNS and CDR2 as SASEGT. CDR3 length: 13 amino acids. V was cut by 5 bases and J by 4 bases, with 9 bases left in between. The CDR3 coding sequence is TGTGCCAGCAGTACCAGAGAGAATCAGCCCCAGCATTTT. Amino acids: CASSTRENQPQHF.

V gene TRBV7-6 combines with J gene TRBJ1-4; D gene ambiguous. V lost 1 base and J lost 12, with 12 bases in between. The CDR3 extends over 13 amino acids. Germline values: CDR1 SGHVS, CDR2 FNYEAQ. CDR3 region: CASSLGPRRELFF. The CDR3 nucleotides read TGTGCCAGCAGCTTAGGACCGAGGCGGGAACTGTTTTTT.

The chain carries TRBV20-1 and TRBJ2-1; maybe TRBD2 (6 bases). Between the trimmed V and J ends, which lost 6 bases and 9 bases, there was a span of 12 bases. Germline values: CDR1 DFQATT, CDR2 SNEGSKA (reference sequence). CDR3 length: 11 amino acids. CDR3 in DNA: TGCAGTGCCAGACTAGTGAGTGAGCAGTTCTTC. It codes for CSARLVSEQFF.

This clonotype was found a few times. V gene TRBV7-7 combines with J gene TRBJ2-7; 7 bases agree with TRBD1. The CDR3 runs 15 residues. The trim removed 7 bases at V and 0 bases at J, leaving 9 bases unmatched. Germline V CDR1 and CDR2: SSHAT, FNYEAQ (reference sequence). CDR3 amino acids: CASTRKDRSSYEQYF. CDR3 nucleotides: TGTGCCAGCACCCGGAAGGACAGGAGCTCCTACGAGCAGTACTTC.

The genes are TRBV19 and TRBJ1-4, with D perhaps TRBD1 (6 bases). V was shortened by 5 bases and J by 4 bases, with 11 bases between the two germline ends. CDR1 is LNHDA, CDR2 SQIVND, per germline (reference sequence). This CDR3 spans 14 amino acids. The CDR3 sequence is CASSPQGLNEKLFF. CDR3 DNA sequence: TGTGCCAGTAGTCCGCAGGGGCTTAATGAAAAACTGTTTTTT.